Detailed here is one T cell receptor (beta chain). Its antigen is unknown. These data are taken from a study of cytomegalovirus exposure and HLA in healthy donors. The study, taken as a whole, reports: Sequencing had likely introduced a cluster of highly shared sequence variants as an artifact. TCR beta chains associated with HLA were, in a later analysis, more clonally expanded than equally common others. A later analysis found that most CMV-associated TCR beta chains appeared HLA-restricted.

The CDR3 has 14 amino acids. The ends were cut back, 4 bases at V and 4 bases at J, with 13 bases in the middle. Germline CDR1 LGHNA, CDR2 YNFKEQ. The donors, nominally healthy at sampling, likely had unrecorded immune exposures. Vbeta (60) and Jbeta (13) primers were used in the PCR. Method: immunoSEQ multiplex PCR; TCRdb's copy keeps in-frame clones and lacks some. The sample carries some 130,000 clones, 75% recorded once. This TCR was recovered from a man aged 30 to 39 in good health and CMV-seronegative. This sequence joins TRBV4-2 and TRBJ1-1; D not certain. Sequenced input: PBMCs. CDR3 DNA: TGTGCCAGCAGCCCCTGGGCAGGATCCACTGAAGCTTTCTTT. Encoded protein: CASSPWAGSTEAFF.